Described below is a single TCR beta chain sequence and its context. Deep was the level at which the assay was run. Roughly 27,000 T cell genomes, or around 290 ng DNA, went into replicate PCRs of unsorted PBMC. Only in-frame clones appear in the TCRdb table, and some are missing; sequencing was by immunoSEQ multiplex PCR. The table shows around 500,000 clones, with more than 75% occurring only once. The healthy adult donors were HIV-negative and reported no recent acute infections or vaccinations. Unsorted samples used tens of millions of PBMCs for genomic DNA. The data stem from a study of shared clonotypes between healthy human individuals. V lost 4 bases to trimming and J lost 3 bases, with 10 bases between them. The CDR3 has 13 amino acids. CDR1 is SGDLS and CDR2 is YYNGEE in the germline V gene.

The chain carries TRBV9 and TRBJ2-5; D remains unclear. Material for sequencing was PBMCs. The receptor was derived from a woman aged 40 to 50 in good health. Some clones in this sample may be carry-over from other donors' samples. This chain's CDR3 is CASSPHTEETQYF. CDR3 nucleotides: TGTGCCAGCAGCCCCCACACGGAAGAGACCCAGTACTTC.